The clone carrying this TCR beta chain was seen a handful of times. Its antigen remains unknown. This sample was included in a study of T-cell memory formation after mild COVID-19. Study-wide points: Researchers report contracting CD4+ clones mostly in CM and EM, with CD8+ clones in EMRA. Clones that contracted from day 15 to 85 were balanced CD4/CD8, while later expanders leaned CD4+.

TCR alpha and TCR beta cDNA libraries carrying sample barcodes and UMIs came from 5'RACE with constant-segment primers. Via MiXCR, TCRdb re-called the 5' RACE reads, giving one row per CDR3 protein. Of about 260,000 distinct CDR3 sequences listed, roughly 17% are singletons. The germline CDR1 and CDR2 sequences are LGHNA and YSLEER. V shed 0 bases and J 4 bases; nucleotides not matched to a gene: 5. The CDR3 length is 16 residues. The chain uses TRBV4-3 and TRBJ2-3; 9 nucleotides agree with TRBD2. This TCR came from a man between 18 and 29 years old who had mild COVID-19 (a few samples of this study predate the infection). Cell type and time point are not known. Material: PBMCs or a T cell subset sorted from them (not recorded which). The CDR3 DNA reads as TGCGCCAGCAGCCAAGATCAGCGGGGGGCCTCAGATACGCAGTATTTT. This codes for CASSQDQRGASDTQYF.